These 17 T cell receptor beta chains were sequenced from one sample in a study of cytomegalovirus exposure and HLA in healthy donors. Generated by immunoSEQ multiplex PCR, the TCRdb table keeps only in-frame clones and is missing some. The data hold around 220,000 clones, with around 80% observed a single time. Sequences were obtained from PBMCs. These TCRs come from a woman aged 25 to 39 in good health and CMV-seropositive.

This sequence joins TRBV11-2 and TRBJ2-2; 9 bases line up with TRBD2. J lost 7 bases, V lost 4 bases, and 10 bases had no gene match. The CDR3 is 16 amino acids. CDR1 is SGHAT and CDR2 is FQNNGV in the germline V gene. CDR3 DNA sequence: TGTGCCAGCAGCTACTCTAGCGGGATTGGGGACGGGGAGCTGTTTTTT. Translation: CASSYSSGIGDGELFF.

The J gene is TRBJ1-4, the V gene TRBV7-9; maybe TRBD1 (5 bases). The CDR3 is 17 residues long. Germline CDR1 is SEHNR and CDR2 is FQNEAQ (reference sequence). V was shortened by 5 bases and J by 8 bases, with 24 bases between the two germline ends. CDR3 DNA: TGTGCCAGCAGCACCCGGGAGTGGGGGAGGGCTTGGGAAAAACTGTTTTTT. Protein product: CASSTREWGRAWEKLFF.

The chain is built from TRBV30 and TRBJ2-1; TRBD2 might be the D (6 bases). This CDR3 region has 14 residues. Germline lookup yields CDR1 GTSNPN and CDR2 SVGIG (reference sequence). V lost 1 base to trimming and J lost 9 bases, with 16 bases between them. This chain's CDR3 is CAWSEAGHGVEQFF. The CDR3 coding sequence is TGTGCCTGGAGTGAAGCGGGTCACGGGGTTGAGCAGTTCTTC.

This chain uses TRBV6-5 with TRBJ1-1; possibly TRBD1 for D (6 bases). The CDR3 spans 15 residues. V was shortened by 5 bases and J by 4 bases, with 17 bases between the two germline ends. CDR1 and CDR2 from the germline V gene are MNHEY and SVGAGI. As DNA, the CDR3 is TGTGCCAGCAGTCGACAACAGGGAGGGGTCACTGAAGCTTTCTTT. Its protein is CASSRQQGGVTEAFF.

The chain is built from TRBV7-2 and TRBJ2-7, with 12 bases lining up with TRBD2. Germline V gene data show CDR1 as SGHTA and CDR2 as FQGNSA. The CDR3 is made up of 15 amino acids. The junction had 4 bases not matched to a gene; V was cut back by 2 bases and J by 5 bases. CDR3 amino acids: CASSLLAGGPNEQYF. The CDR3 DNA reads as TGTGCCAGCAGCTTACTAGCGGGAGGGCCGAACGAGCAGTACTTC.

The chain couples TRBV11-1 to TRBJ2-1; D unresolved. CDR3 length: 15 amino acids. From germline, CDR1 is SGHAT and CDR2 FQDESV (reference sequence). Trimming took off 5 bases at V and 0 bases at J, with 11 bases between the two ends. Written as DNA, the CDR3 is TGTGCCAGCAGCCCGGTAGGAGACTCCTACAATGAGCAGTTCTTC. It encodes CASSPVGDSYNEQFF. Based on the CDR3 plus reference TRBV11-1 and TRBJ2-1, the full variable domain is EAEVAQSPRYKITEKSQAVAFWCDPISGHATLYWYRQILGQGPELLVQFQDESVVDDSQLPKDRFSAERLKGVDSTLKIQPAELGDSAMYLCASSPVGDSYNEQFFGPGTRLTVL.

This chain links TRBV29-1 with TRBJ2-3; D is possibly TRBD2 (6 bases). Germline lookup yields CDR1 SQVTM and CDR2 ANQGSEA. The CDR3 extends over 13 amino acids. V was cut by 8 bases and J by 2 bases, with 14 bases left in between. The CDR3 DNA follows: TGCAGCACACCGGGACTCTCCACAGATACGCAGTATTTT. The encoded protein is CSTPGLSTDTQYF.

This chain links TRBV11-2 with TRBJ2-7; 15 bases are shared with TRBD2. CDR1 SGHAT and CDR2 FQNNGV come from the germline V gene. This CDR3 has 15 amino acids. V dropped 5 bases and J dropped 7; count of bases not matched to a gene: 6. For the CDR3, the DNA is TGTGCCAGCAGCACGGGACTAGCGGGAGGTGGGGAGCAGTACTTC. This sequence encodes CASSTGLAGGGEQYF.

The chain employs TRBV27 and TRBJ2-5; either TRBD1 or TRBD2 may fit D (5 bases each). V lost 6 bases, J lost 2 bases, and 16 bases lay in between. CDR1 is MNHEY and CDR2 is SMNVEV in the germline V gene (reference sequence). The CDR3 length is 15 residues. The CDR3 sequence is CASRPRTEGQETQYF. In nucleotides, the CDR3 is TGTGCCAGCAGACCCCGGACCGAGGGGCAAGAGACCCAGTACTTC.

This clone has a single count. The chain has TRBV6-5 and TRBJ1-1, with D hard to call. Trimming removed 0 bases from V and 4 bases from J, with 9 bases in between. CDR3 length equals 14 residues. Per germline, CDR1 MNHEY and CDR2 SVGAGI. Here the CDR3 DNA reads TGTGCCAGCAGTTACTCGGAGTCCGGCACTGAAGCTTTCTTT. Its translation: CASSYSESGTEAFF.

This clone was observed a few times. The chain is built from TRBV7-8 and TRBJ2-2; TRBD2 might be the D (5 bases). From germline, CDR1 is SGHVS and CDR2 FQNEAQ. CDR3 length: 16 amino acids. Trimming cost V 5 bases and J 0 bases, with 13 bases left between them. CDR3 in DNA: TGTGCCAGCAGCGCAAGCCTAGCAGCGAACACCGGGGAGCTGTTTTTT. Translating gives CASSASLAANTGELFF.

The chain joins TRBV5-1 to TRBJ2-5, with D possibly being TRBD2 (6 bases). With 4 bases removed from V and 5 bases from J, the gap between germline ends came to 18 bases. CDR1 is SGHRS, CDR2 YFSETQ, per germline. The CDR3 consists of 15 residues. CDR3 region: CASSPRAGRIETQYF. The CDR3 nucleotides read TGCGCCAGCAGCCCTAGAGCAGGGAGGATCGAGACCCAGTACTTC.

This clone was counted a few times. J is TRBJ2-1 and V is TRBV30, with D hard to call. The CDR3 is 13 amino acids. Trimming removed 7 bases at V and 1 base at J, with 11 bases between. Germline lookup yields CDR1 GTSNPN and CDR2 SVGIG (reference sequence). The CDR3 sequence: CASQLGSYNEQFF. Written as DNA, the CDR3 is TGTGCCTCTCAGCTAGGTTCCTACAATGAGCAGTTCTTC.

The chain is built from TRBV5-1 and TRBJ2-1, with D possibly being TRBD1 or TRBD2 (5 bases each). V lost 4 bases to trimming and J lost 2 bases, with 10 bases between them. Germline loops: CDR1 SGHRS, CDR2 YFSETQ. CDR3 length equals 14 residues. CDR3 DNA: TGCGCCAGCAGCGACGGGACGACCTACAATGAGCAGTTCTTC. Amino acid sequence: CASSDGTTYNEQFF.

V gene TRBV4-1 combines with J gene TRBJ2-1, with 7 bases fitting TRBD1. V lost 3 bases, J lost 2 bases, and 4 bases stayed unmatched. The CDR3 spans 15 residues. Germline V gene lookup returns CDR1 MGHRA and CDR2 YSYEKL. The CDR3 DNA is TGCGCCAGCAGCCAGGGACAGCAGGCCTACAATGAGCAGTTCTTC. Translation gives CASSQGQQAYNEQFF.

The rearrangement joins TRBV2 to TRBJ1-5; 8 bases map to TRBD1. Germline trimming cut 3 bases from V and 3 bases from J; bases unmatched to any gene: 4. CDR3 length: 15 amino acids. CDR1 and CDR2 (germline): SNHLY, FYNNEI. CDR3 in DNA: TGTGCCAGCAGTGAGGACAGGGCGATCAATCAGCCCCAGCATTTT. This codes for CASSEDRAINQPQHF.

This clone was recorded only once. This chain links TRBV28 with TRBJ1-3; D may be TRBD1 (5 bases). Between the trimmed V and J ends, which lost 3 bases and 2 bases, there was a span of 11 bases. Germline V CDR1 and CDR2: MDHEN, SYDVKM. The CDR3 totals 15 residues. The CDR3 bases are TGTGCCAGCAGTTTGTTCGGGGGAACTGGAAACACCATATATTTT. It codes for CASSLFGGTGNTIYF.